This record covers a single T cell receptor (beta chain). Its antigen target is currently unknown. Base quality data are lacking; no much larger clone is found one base away. The data derive from a study of shared clonotypes between healthy human individuals (dated by TCRdb to the early 2020s). For the wider study: A couple of women and a few men aged 18 to 49 years were included in the cohort. To estimate repertoire size and how much clonotype sharing occurs between individuals, the study deeply sequenced the blood TCR repertoires of several healthy adults. Per donor, three plates each were used for CD4 naive and CD4 memory, two for CD8 naive, and one for CD8 memory. Between about 0.9 and 8.9 billion PBMCs per donor were obtained by leukapheresis. To increase sequencing depth and limit assay-specific biases, TCR repertoire library preparation and sequencing were carried out by different laboratories using diverse techniques.

Healthy HIV-negative adults with no recently reported acute infections or vaccinations were included as donors. All donors were Caucasian adults living in Nashville, Tennessee, USA. Magnetic negative selection was used to enrich CD4+ T cells, after which naive cells were positively selected on CD45RA and the negative fraction became the memory subset. Blood was obtained by leukapheresis, after which PBMCs were separated by Ficoll-Histopaque density gradient centrifugation and cryopreserved in liquid nitrogen vapor phase. Purity and quantity of every magnetically sorted T cell population were checked by analytical flow cytometry. Genomic DNA was isolated from every sorted fraction and measured by UV absorbance on a Nanodrop 2000c. The CDR3, from cysteine to phenylalanine, totals 16 residues. Solely the CDR3 DNA is kept, with 48 bases framed from the first base. V is cut back by 5 bases and J by 3 bases, with 4 bases in the junction unmatched. CDR1 is given as MNHEY and CDR2 as SMNVEV, both from the germline V gene (reference sequence).

General findings and caveats noted by the study authors: Sampling was restricted to blood, and TCR repertoires in tissue are likely to differ from TCR repertoires in blood. Roughly 5.2% of naive CD4, 3.5% of naive CD8, roughly 2.4% of memory CD4, and approximately 0.4% of memory CD8 clonotypes were shared across a few donors. The small number of donors limited the genetic and exposure-history diversity represented. Based on pairwise subsampling, the degree of clonotype sharing among donors was expected to be affected by sequencing depth. Compared with non-shared clonotypes, clonotypes shared by all four sorted-subset donors had higher generation probabilities. Even with the large sequencing depth, rarefaction of the sorted-subset datasets indicated that sequencing was incomplete. Naive subsets generally had larger estimated clonotype richness than memory subsets.

Using the deep immunoSEQ assay, TCR CDR3 regions were amplified from genomic DNA by multiplex PCR. Extracted genomic DNA from each cell subset was spread evenly across all wells of several immunoSEQ 96-well plates, with each plate serving as a replicate. For sorted subsets, 150 to 200 ng genomic DNA, equal to 25,000 to 35,000 T cell genomes, was loaded into each replicate PCR. Purified libraries were quantified with a Qubit 3.0 fluorometer, sized on a Bioanalyzer 2100, and re-quantified with the KAPA Library Quantification kit. Each immunoSEQ 96-well plate was sequenced on its own single-read 150-cycle Illumina NextSeq 550 flow cell. The study's own analysis went as follows. Because the immunoSEQ output held only junctional sequences and lacked quality scores, the filtering could not match the filtering applied to full-length reads. To assign V/J genes and CDR3, sequences were annotated using PyIR, a Python wrapper for IgBLAST v1.9, with IMGT germline references. Reads were filtered out if the reads had weak V/J assignments (E-value above 1e-6), no CDR3, stop codons, out-of-frame junctions, or ambiguous translated residues. V3J clonotypes were defined as sequences sharing an identical inferred V gene, J gene, and CDR3 amino acid sequence. The percentage overlap between two repertoires was calculated by dividing the number of shared unique clonotypes by the size of the smaller repertoire. Three approaches were used to assess repertoire richness: RTK rarefaction, the Chao1 estimator, and Recon v2.1 estimates of unobserved clonotypes. Generation probabilities were computed with OLGA for all TCRbeta clonotypes obtained by the gDNA method from several donors. Not all clones reach the TCRdb copy of this immuneACCESS table, which keeps in-frame sequences only. Checked studies attribute under half of the gap to unresolved V genes and leave the rest unexplained. V and J calls and clone size are as listed in that table; D and trimming were resolved from the DNA. Present in this sample are 500,000 to 550,000 clones, more than 95% of which were seen just once. Around 0.067% of the sample belongs to the ten largest clones.

The sequenced sample was naive CD4+ T cells sorted from blood. The cell subset or site label, read with the paper, signifies: CD45RA+ positively selected. This chain is built from TRBV27 and TRBJ2-3; 14 central bases correspond to TRBD2. The receptor comes from a woman in her twenties or thirties in good health. Here is the DNA: TGTGCCAGCAGTACAGGGACTAGCGGGAGTACAGATACGCAGTATTTT. Translated, it reads CASSTGTSGSTDTQYF.